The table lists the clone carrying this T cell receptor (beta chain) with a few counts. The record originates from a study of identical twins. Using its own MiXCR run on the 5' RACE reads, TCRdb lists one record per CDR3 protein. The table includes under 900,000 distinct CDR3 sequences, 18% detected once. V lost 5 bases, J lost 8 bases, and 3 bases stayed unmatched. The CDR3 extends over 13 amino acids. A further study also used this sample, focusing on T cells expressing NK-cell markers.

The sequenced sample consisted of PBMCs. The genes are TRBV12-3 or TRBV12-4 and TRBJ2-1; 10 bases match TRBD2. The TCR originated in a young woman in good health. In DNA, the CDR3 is TGTGCCAGCAGTCCCAGCGGGGGGGATGAGCAGTTCTTC. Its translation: CASSPSGGDEQFF.